This TCR beta chain is drawn from a study of PD-L1 blockade in urothelial cancer. Study background: Males with bladder-origin urothelial cancer constituted about 90% of the roughly 30 patients. Blood was tested 3 weeks (second dose) and 6 weeks into treatment. Median T cell yield from blood was 141,255.

Here immunoSEQ multiplex PCR was the method, and the copy in TCRdb shows in-frame clones only, minus some. The top ten clones hold about 3.7% of a sample with some 30,000 clones, approximately 80% of them seen once. Time point meaning: peripheral blood 6 weeks after treatment start. Locally advanced or metastatic urothelial carcinoma affected all patients. J gave up 6 bases and V 4 bases, and 21 bases lay outside the gene matches. CDR3 length: 19 residues. Germline V lookup: CDR1 SNHLY, CDR2 FYNNEI. The sequence derives from a man between 65 and 85 years old with urothelial cancer. The sample was PBMCs, taken around atezolizumab (anti-PD-L1) treatment. The rearrangement joins TRBV2 to TRBJ2-1, with 7 nucleotides matching TRBD1. CDR3 DNA sequence: TGTGCCAGCAGTGTCAGGGGGACGGTCTACCGCACCGGAGGCAATGAGCAGTTCTTC. It specifies CASSVRGTVYRTGGNEQFF.